This T cell receptor beta chain was recovered during a study of cytomegalovirus exposure and HLA in healthy donors. As for the study in general: Among the 400 or so donors who were genotyped, approximately 84% fell in the genetic ancestry cluster that is associated with self-reported Caucasian donors.

Overall study findings and caveats: Listed as cytomegalovirus-associated were 170 or so TCR beta chains. Most TCR sequences showed up rarely, but some public TCRs showed up in many donors. For cytomegalovirus status, the classifier reportedly gave diagnoses with high specificity and sensitivity.

PCR used 60 Vbeta primers and 13 Jbeta primers. The repertoire was sequenced with immunoSEQ multiplex PCR; TCRdb's copy has only in-frame clones and lacks some. The sample has more than 150,000 clones; about 81% are singletons. V was shortened by 6 bases and J by 4 bases, with 12 bases between the two germline ends. The CDR3 runs to 12 residues. Germline CDR1 reads SQVTM; CDR2 reads ANQGSEA. As to this clone: Its specificity is not known.

This TCR was sampled from a woman under 40 in good health and CMV-seronegative. The sample was PBMCs. This sequence joins TRBV29-1 and TRBJ1-1; D perhaps matches TRBD1 (6 bases). CDR3 amino acids: CSVLTGSTEAFF. The DNA for the CDR3 is TGCAGCGTCCTAACAGGGTCCACTGAAGCTTTCTTT.